This TCR beta chain was captured in a study of T cell changes during pregnancy in multiple sclerosis. CDR3 length: 13 amino acids. Trimming left V 0 bases short and J 10 bases short, with 11 bases between. CDR1 is SGHNT, CDR2 YYREEE, per germline (reference sequence). This clone was detected once. Profiling relied on immunoSEQ multiplex PCR, and the TCRdb table lists in-frame clones only, not all of them. Among more than 30,000 clones listed, around 92% were seen once. Sequenced material: PBMCs (not recorded whether the cells were cultured). The chain carries TRBV5-4 and TRBJ2-1; tentatively, D is TRBD1 (6 bases). The TCR was taken from a female donor with multiple sclerosis, enrolled in a pregnancy study. The CDR3 spells CASSLDREGEQFF. The CDR3 DNA reads TGTGCCAGCAGCTTGGACAGGGAAGGGGAGCAGTTCTTC. Together with reference TRBV5-4 and TRBJ2-1, the CDR3 gives the full variable domain: ETGVTQSPTHLIKTRGQQVTLRCSSQSGHNTVSWYQQALGQGPQFIFQYYREEENGRGNFPPRFSGLQFPNYSSELNVNALELDDSALYLCASSLDREGEQFFGPGTRLTVL.